The entry that follows covers one T cell receptor (beta chain) sequence. The data stem from a study of T cell changes during pregnancy in multiple sclerosis. In germline, CDR1 is KGHSH, CDR2 LQKENI. After removal of 2 bases from V and 6 bases from J, the junction contained 5 bases not matched to a gene. The CDR3 has 14 amino acids. TCRdb keeps only in-frame clones here, not all; method: immunoSEQ multiplex PCR. The data contain 75,000 to 100,000 clones, roughly nine tenths of them singletons. The sequence derives from a female donor in good health, enrolled as a control in a pregnancy study. The chain combines TRBV18 with TRBJ1-2, with 8 bases matching TRBD1. Sequencing was performed on peripheral blood, taken in the second trimester of pregnancy. The CDR3 nucleotides are TGTGCCAGCTCACCAAGGGCAGGGGGCGATGGCTACACCTTC. Residues: CASSPRAGGDGYTF. The variable domain in full, completed from reference TRBV18 and TRBJ1-2, reads NAGVMQNPRHLVRRRGQEARLRCSPMKGHSHVYWYRQLPEEGLKFMVYLQKENIIDESGMPKERFSAEFPKEGPSILRIQQVVRGDSAAYFCASSPRAGGDGYTFGSGTRLTVV.